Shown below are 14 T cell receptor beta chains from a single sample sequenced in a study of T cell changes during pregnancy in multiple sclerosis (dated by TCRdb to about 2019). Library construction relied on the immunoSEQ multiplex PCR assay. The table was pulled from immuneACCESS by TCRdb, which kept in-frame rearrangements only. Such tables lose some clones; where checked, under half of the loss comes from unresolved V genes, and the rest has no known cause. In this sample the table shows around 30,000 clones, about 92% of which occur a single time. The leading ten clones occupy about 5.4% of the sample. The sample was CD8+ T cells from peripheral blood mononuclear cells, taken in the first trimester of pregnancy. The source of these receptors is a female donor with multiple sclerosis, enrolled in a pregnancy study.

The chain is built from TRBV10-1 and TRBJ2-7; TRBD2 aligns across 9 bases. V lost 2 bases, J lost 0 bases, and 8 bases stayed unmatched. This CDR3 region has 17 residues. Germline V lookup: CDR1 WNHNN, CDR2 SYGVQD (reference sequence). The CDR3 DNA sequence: TGCGCCAGCAGTGAGGCACGACTAGCGGCATTCTCCTACGAGCAGTACTTC. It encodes CASSEARLAAFSYEQYF.

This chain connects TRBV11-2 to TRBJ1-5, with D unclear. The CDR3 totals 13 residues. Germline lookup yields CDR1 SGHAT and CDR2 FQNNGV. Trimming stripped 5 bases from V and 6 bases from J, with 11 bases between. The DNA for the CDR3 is TGTGCCAGCAGCCGCACGGAGGGTCAGCCCCAGCATTTT. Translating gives CASSRTEGQPQHF.

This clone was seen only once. The CDR3 nucleotides are TGTGCCAGCAGTCCCAGGGGGTTCCACTACGAGCAGTACTTC. Protein product: CASSPRGFHYEQYF. The gene calls are TRBV27 and TRBJ2-7; 7 nucleotides agree with TRBD1. This CDR3 contains 14 residues. After removal of 5 bases from V and 3 bases from J, the junction contained 7 bases not matched to a gene. Germline-derived CDR1 and CDR2 are MNHEY and SMNVEV (reference sequence).

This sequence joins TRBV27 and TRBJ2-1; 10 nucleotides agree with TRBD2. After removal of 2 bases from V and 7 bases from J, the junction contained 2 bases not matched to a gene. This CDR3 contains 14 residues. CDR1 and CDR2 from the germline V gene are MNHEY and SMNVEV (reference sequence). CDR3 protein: CASSLRTSGNEQFF. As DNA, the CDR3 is TGTGCCAGCAGTTTAAGGACTAGCGGAAATGAGCAGTTCTTC.

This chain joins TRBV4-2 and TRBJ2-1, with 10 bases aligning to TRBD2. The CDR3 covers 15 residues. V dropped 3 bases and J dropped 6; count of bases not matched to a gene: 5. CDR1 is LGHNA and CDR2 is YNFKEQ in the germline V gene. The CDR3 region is CASSQRLAGRNEQFF. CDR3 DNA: TGTGCCAGCAGCCAGAGACTAGCGGGCCGCAATGAGCAGTTCTTC.

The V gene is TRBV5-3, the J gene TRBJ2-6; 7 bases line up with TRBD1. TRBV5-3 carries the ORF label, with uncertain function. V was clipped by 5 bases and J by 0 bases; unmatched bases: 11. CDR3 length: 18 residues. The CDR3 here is CARREWTGTTSGANVLTF. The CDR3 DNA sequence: TGTGCCAGAAGAGAATGGACAGGTACTACCTCTGGGGCCAACGTCCTGACTTTC.

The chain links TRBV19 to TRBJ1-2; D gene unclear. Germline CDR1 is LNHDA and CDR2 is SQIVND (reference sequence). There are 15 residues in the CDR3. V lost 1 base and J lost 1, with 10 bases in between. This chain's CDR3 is CASSIVETGNYGYTF. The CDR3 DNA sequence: TGTGCCAGTAGTATAGTGGAGACGGGTAACTATGGCTACACCTTC.

CDR3 sequence reads: CASTRGVSFHYGYTF. The CDR3, as DNA: TGTGCCAGTACCCGGGGGGTAAGTTTCCACTATGGCTACACCTTC. The chain employs TRBV14 and TRBJ1-2, with a possible D match to TRBD1 (5 bases). The CDR3 runs to 15 residues. Germline V CDR1 and CDR2: SGHDN, FVKESK. Deletions cut 9 bases from V and 3 bases from J, with 20 bases between.

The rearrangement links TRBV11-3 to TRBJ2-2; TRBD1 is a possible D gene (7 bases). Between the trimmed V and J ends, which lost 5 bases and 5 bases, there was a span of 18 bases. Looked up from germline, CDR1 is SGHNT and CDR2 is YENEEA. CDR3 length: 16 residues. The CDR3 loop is CASSTRGGGRTGELFF. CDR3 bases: TGTGCCAGCAGCACCAGAGGAGGGGGCCGGACCGGGGAGCTGTTTTTT.

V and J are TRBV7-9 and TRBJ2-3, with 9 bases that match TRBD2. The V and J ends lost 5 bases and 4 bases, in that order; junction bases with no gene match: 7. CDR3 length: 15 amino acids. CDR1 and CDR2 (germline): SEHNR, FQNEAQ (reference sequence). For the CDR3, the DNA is TGTGCCAGCAGCGCTTATTTAGCGGGAGCAGATACGCAGTATTTT. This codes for CASSAYLAGADTQYF.

The CDR3 DNA reads as TGTGCCACCAGCAGAGATCTGGCAGCAACTAATGAAAAACTGTTTTTT. The encoded protein is CATSRDLAATNEKLFF. This sequence joins TRBV15 and TRBJ1-4; no clear D gene. The germline V gene encodes CDR1 LNHNV and CDR2 YYDKDF (reference sequence). The CDR3 runs 16 residues. The V end lost 0 bases, the J end lost 0 bases, and 8 bases lay between the germline ends.

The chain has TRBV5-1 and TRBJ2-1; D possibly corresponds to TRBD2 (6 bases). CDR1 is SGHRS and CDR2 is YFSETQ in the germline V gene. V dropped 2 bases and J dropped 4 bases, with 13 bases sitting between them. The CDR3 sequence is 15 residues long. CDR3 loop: CASSFLPGLYNEQFF. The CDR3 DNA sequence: TGCGCCAGCAGCTTTCTACCAGGACTATACAATGAGCAGTTCTTC.

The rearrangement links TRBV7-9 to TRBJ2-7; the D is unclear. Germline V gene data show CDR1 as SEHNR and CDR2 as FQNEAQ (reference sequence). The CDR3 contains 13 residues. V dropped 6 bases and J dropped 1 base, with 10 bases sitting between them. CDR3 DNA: TGTGCCAGCAGTAAAACTGAATCCTACGAGCAGTACTTC. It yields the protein CASSKTESYEQYF.

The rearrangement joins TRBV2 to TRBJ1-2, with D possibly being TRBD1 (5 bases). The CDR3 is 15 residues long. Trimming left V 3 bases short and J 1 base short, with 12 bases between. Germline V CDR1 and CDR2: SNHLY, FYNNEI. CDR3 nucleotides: TGTGCCAGCAGTGAGGGGAGGGGCCGTAACTATGGCTACACCTTC. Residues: CASSEGRGRNYGYTF.